Reported below is one T cell receptor beta chain. Antigen unknown. These data belong to a study of vaccination and CD4 T cells after COVID-19. At the level of the study: Those taking part got two shots of either the BNT162b2 or the mRNA-1273 vaccine. Overlapping spike pools from SARS-CoV-2 and HCoV-NL63, HCoV-OC43 and HCoV-229E served as culture stimuli. Study outcomes and limitations: For convalescent patients, a median about 86% of reactive clones surfaced exclusively after vaccination.

Sequenced with the Oncomine TCR Beta short-read assay was DNA taken from cultured CD4+ T cells. A single record per CDR3 protein comes from TCRdb applying MiXCR to the PCR reads. The table shows over 20,000 distinct CDR3 sequences, with roughly 52% occurring only once. Treatment described: 10-day PBMC culture with coronavirus spike peptide pools or control peptides (ViraFEST assay). It was on days 3 and 7 that half the medium was replaced with fresh IL-2 medium. Looked up from germline, CDR1 is LNHDA and CDR2 is SQIVND (reference sequence). The CDR3 length is 15 residues. V was shortened by 6 bases and J by 4 bases, with 16 bases between the two germline ends.

The TCR originated in a human donor who had recovered from COVID-19. The rearrangement links TRBV19 to TRBJ1-5; D is possibly TRBD1 (6 bases). The source material was CD4+ T cells from blood, cultured in vitro. The CDR3 DNA reads TGTGCCAGTAGAGGCGGGGGCGCAGATAATCAGCCCCAGCATTTT. Translation gives CASRGGGADNQPQHF.